The source of this T cell receptor beta chain is a study of cytomegalovirus exposure and HLA in healthy donors. The wider study: Among the 400 or so donors who were genotyped, about 86% fell in the genetic ancestry cluster that is associated with self-reported Caucasian donors. Study-wide points: Cytomegalovirus-associated TCR beta chains were listed, numbering 150 to 200. Of the V segments, some could not be distinguished, including TRBV6-2 and TRBV6-3, and were excluded.

Details on this clone: Its specificity is unknown.

Primers included in the PCR were 60 Vbeta and 13 Jbeta primers. The repertoire was sequenced with immunoSEQ multiplex PCR; TCRdb's copy has only in-frame clones and lacks some. The sample lists under 250,000 clones; 60% to 80% were seen once. CDR1 is SGDLS, CDR2 YYNGEE, per germline. The length of the CDR3 is 15 residues. Trimming took off 0 bases at V and 0 bases at J, with 10 bases between the two ends. V gene TRBV9 combines with J gene TRBJ2-7, with D perhaps TRBD2 (6 bases). Sequenced sample: PBMCs. The source is a male donor in good health and CMV-seronegative. Written as DNA, the CDR3 is TGTGCCAGCAGCGTAGCGGGAGCGACCTCCTACGAGCAGTACTTC. This gives the protein CASSVAGATSYEQYF.